This T cell receptor (beta chain) comes out of a study of shared clonotypes between healthy human individuals (dated by TCRdb to the early 2020s). Study-level background: A few men and a couple of women, aged 18 to 49 years, made up the cohort. For each donor, CD4 naive and CD4 memory were each run on three plates, CD8 naive on two plates, and CD8 memory on one plate. Per donor, leukapheresis produced somewhere between about 0.8 and 9.5 billion PBMCs. Different laboratories and diverse techniques were used to prepare libraries and sequence TCR repertoires, to increase sequencing depth and limit assay-specific biases. The study deeply sequenced blood TCR repertoires of five healthy adults to estimate repertoire size and the extent of clonotype sharing between individuals.

This clone has only a few counts. No cognate antigen has been identified for it. No base quality information exists; no much larger clone differs at one position. Using the deep immunoSEQ assay, multiplex PCR amplified TCR CDR3 regions from genomic DNA. Genomic DNA extracted from each cell subset was distributed evenly over all wells of several immunoSEQ 96-well plates, and each plate served as one replicate. For sorted subsets, each replicate PCR was loaded with around 200 ng genomic DNA, equivalent to 32,000 or so T cell genomes. Purified libraries were quantified with a Qubit 3.0 fluorometer, sized on a Bioanalyzer 2100, and re-quantified with the KAPA Library Quantification kit. Every immunoSEQ 96-well plate was sequenced on a separate single-read 150-cycle Illumina NextSeq 550 flow cell. From the authors' description of their analysis: Because only junctional sequences without quality scores were contained in the immunoSEQ output, filtering matching that applied to full-length reads could not be performed. To assign V/J genes and CDR3, sequences were annotated using PyIR, a Python wrapper for IgBLAST v1.9, with IMGT germline references. Reads with weak V/J assignments (E-value above 1e-6), missing CDR3, stop codons, out-of-frame junctions, or ambiguous translated residues were removed. V3J clonotypes were defined as sequences sharing the same inferred V gene, J gene, and CDR3 amino acid sequence. To compute the percentage overlap between repertoires, the number of shared unique clonotypes was divided by the size of the smaller repertoire. RTK rarefaction, the Chao1 estimator, and Recon v2.1 estimates of unobserved clonotypes were used to assess repertoire richness. OLGA was used to compute generation probabilities for all TCRbeta clonotypes that the gDNA method yielded from a handful of donors. The table was pulled from immuneACCESS by TCRdb, which kept in-frame rearrangements only. Such tables lose some clones; where checked, under half of the loss comes from unresolved V genes, and the rest has no known cause. The DNA gave D and trimming, while V, J and clone size come from that table. Within this sample are fewer than 700,000 clones, with 90% to 95% of them counted one time only. Of the sample, approximately 0.11% is held by the ten largest clones.

CD8 naive samples were obtained by positive selection for CCR7 among CD45RO-negative cells, yielding a CD45RA+CCR7+ population from which TemRA cells were excluded. Donors were healthy HIV-negative adults with no recently reported acute infections or vaccinations. Every donor was a Caucasian adult residing in Nashville, Tennessee, USA. After blood collection by leukapheresis, PBMCs were isolated using Ficoll-Histopaque density gradient centrifugation and then cryopreserved in the vapor phase of liquid nitrogen. Analytical flow cytometry was used to check the purity and quantity of every magnetically sorted T cell population. Genomic DNA was isolated from each sorted fraction and quantified by UV absorbance on a Nanodrop 2000c. Overall study outcomes, separate from this receptor: Clonotypes shared by all four sorted-subset donors showed higher generation probabilities than non-shared clonotypes. Based on pairwise subsampling, the degree of clonotype sharing among donors was expected to be affected by sequencing depth. The genetic and exposure-history diversity represented was limited by the small number of donors. About 4.5% of naive CD4, 3.5% of naive CD8, roughly 2.4% of memory CD4, and more than 0.35% of memory CD8 clonotypes were shared across a few donors. Incomplete sequencing was indicated by rarefaction of sorted-subset datasets, despite the large sequencing depth. Sampling was limited to blood, and TCR repertoires in tissue likely differ from TCR repertoires in blood. Naive subsets generally had larger estimated clonotype richness than memory subsets.

Sequencing was performed on naive CD8+ T cells sorted from blood. The label giving this sample's cell subset or site can be read as: CD45RA+CCR7+. This TCR came from a woman aged 25 to 45 in good health.

The CDR3 region reads CAIGQGMCQPQHF. The DNA sequence is TGCGCCATCGGACAGGGTATGTGTCAGCCCCAGCATTTT. This sequence uses TRBV5-1 and TRBJ1-5, with 8 bases in between that match TRBD1. Looking up the germline V gene yields CDR1 SGHRS and CDR2 YFSETQ. After removal of 9 bases from V and 6 bases from J, the junction retains 8 bases not matched to a gene. The cysteine opens and the phenylalanine closes a CDR3 of 13 amino acids. CDR3 DNA is the only sequence kept; it has 39 bases, read in frame from the first base.